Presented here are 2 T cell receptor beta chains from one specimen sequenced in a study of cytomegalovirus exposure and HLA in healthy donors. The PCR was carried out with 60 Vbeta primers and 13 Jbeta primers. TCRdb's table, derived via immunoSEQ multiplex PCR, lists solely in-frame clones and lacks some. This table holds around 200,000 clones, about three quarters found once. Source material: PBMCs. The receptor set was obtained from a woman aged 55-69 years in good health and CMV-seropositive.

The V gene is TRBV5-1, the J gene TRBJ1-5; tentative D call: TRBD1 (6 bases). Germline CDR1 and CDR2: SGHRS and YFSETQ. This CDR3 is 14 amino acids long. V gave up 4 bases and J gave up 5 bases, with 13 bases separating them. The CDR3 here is CASSQGPVDQPQHF. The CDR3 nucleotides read TGCGCCAGCAGCCAGGGGCCTGTGGATCAGCCCCAGCATTTT.

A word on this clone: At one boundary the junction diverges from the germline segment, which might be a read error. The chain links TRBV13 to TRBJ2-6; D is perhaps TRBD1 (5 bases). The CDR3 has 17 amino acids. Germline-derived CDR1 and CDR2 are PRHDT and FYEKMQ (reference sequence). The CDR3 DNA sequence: TGTGCCAGCAGCAAAGACAGCGTCTTCTCTGGGGCCAACGGCCTGACTTTC. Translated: CASSKDSVFSGANGLTF.